The clone carrying this TCR beta chain was observed a handful of times. No antigen is known for it. This sample was included in a study of response to subunit inactivated influenza vaccine. Overall study results and limits: Researchers suggested that each seasonal influenza vaccination recruits few new T cells.

Germline CDR1 is SGHRS and CDR2 is YFSETQ. The length of the CDR3 is 14 residues. Trimming cost V 4 bases and J 3 bases; bases outside gene matches: 7. TCRdb re-derived calls from the RT-PCR reads in MiXCR, one entry per CDR3 protein. The data show about 530,000 distinct CDR3 sequences, roughly 13% seen once. The chain is built from TRBV5-1 and TRBJ2-7; 7 bases fit TRBD1. The receptor's source is a man in his fifties or sixties who received an inactivated influenza vaccine. The sample in question was PBMCs from blood, obtained more than 35 days after vaccination. CDR3 DNA: TGCGCCAGCAGCGGCCGGGACAGCCTCTACGAGCAGTACTTC. Its protein is CASSGRDSLYEQYF.